These 18 T cell receptor beta chains originate from one sample sequenced in a study of blood T cell repertoires in COVID-19. TCRdb's table, derived via immunoSEQ multiplex PCR, lists solely in-frame clones and lacks some. Counted here are about 190,000 clones, about 88% occurring once; the ten biggest clones make up approximately 3%. The source material was PBMCs or T cells enriched from blood (not recorded which). The source of these receptors is a woman between 25 and 40 years old who had recovered from COVID-19.

CDR3 sequence: CASSPWALTGGLSSYEQYF. As DNA, the CDR3 is TGTGCCAGCAGTCCTTGGGCCTTGACAGGGGGCTTGAGCTCCTACGAGCAGTACTTC. The chain joins TRBV6-6 to TRBJ2-7, with 10 bases matching TRBD1. With V trimmed by 5 bases and J by 0 bases, 16 bases remained unmatched. Looked up from germline, CDR1 is MNHNY and CDR2 is SVGAGI (reference sequence). The CDR3 has 19 residues.

CDR3 residues: CATGTSGGADNEQFF. The CDR3 region has the DNA TGTGCCACCGGGACTAGCGGGGGGGCCGACAATGAGCAGTTCTTC. The V call is TRBV24-1, the J call TRBJ2-1, with 16 bases that match TRBD2. V lost 9 bases, J lost 5 bases, and 3 bases stayed unmatched. This CDR3 is 15 amino acids long. The germline gives CDR1 KGHDR, CDR2 SFDVKD.

The gene calls are TRBV7-2 and TRBJ1-1; 8 nucleotides line up with TRBD1. Trimming took 5 bases from V and 4 from J; bases not matched to a gene: 3. The germline V gene has CDR1 SGHTA and CDR2 FQGNSA. The CDR3 length is 13 residues. CDR3 bases: TGTGCCAGCAGCGTCAGGGGGCCCACTGAAGCTTTCTTT. It codes for CASSVRGPTEAFF.

J is TRBJ1-1 and V is TRBV21-1; the table's D gene call, TRBD1, was not cross checked with the DNA. TRBV21-1 is classified as a pseudogene. The CDR3 runs 16 residues. This chain's CDR3 is CASTPGQGCGLTEAFF. CDR3 bases: TGTGCCAGCACCCCGGGACAGGGATGCGGGCTCACTGAAGCTTTCTTT.

The J gene is TRBJ2-3, the V gene TRBV10-3, with D possibly matching TRBD1 (6 bases). The V and J ends lost 4 bases and 3 bases respectively, with 11 bases between them. This CDR3 spans 14 amino acids. Germline lookup yields CDR1 ENHRY and CDR2 SYGVKD. CDR3 sequence: CAISGGRGTDTQYF. The CDR3 DNA is TGTGCCATCAGTGGGGGAAGGGGGACAGATACGCAGTATTTT.

This rearrangement joins TRBV9 to TRBJ2-3, with 11 bases that match TRBD2. Germline values: CDR1 SGDLS, CDR2 YYNGEE. The CDR3 runs 15 residues. V lost 6 bases and J lost 3; bases outside the gene matches: 6. The CDR3 reads CASTDSGRATDTQYF. The CDR3 nucleotides are TGTGCCAGCACTGATAGCGGGAGGGCGACAGATACGCAGTATTTT.

V usage is TRBV5-4 and J usage is TRBJ1-1, with D maybe TRBD1 (6 bases). Germline V gene data show CDR1 as SGHNT and CDR2 as YYREEE (reference sequence). V was clipped by 0 bases and J by 0 bases, with 15 bases between them. CDR3 length: 17 amino acids. The DNA for the CDR3 is TGTGCCAGCAGCTTGGGGACACAGGGAAATTTGAACACTGAAGCTTTCTTT. It codes for CASSLGTQGNLNTEAFF.

V is TRBV2 and J is TRBJ2-7, with 9 bases lining up with TRBD2. The CDR3 contains 14 residues. From germline, CDR1 is SNHLY and CDR2 FYNNEI. With V trimmed by 6 bases and J by 4 bases, 7 bases remained unmatched. The CDR3 region has the DNA TGTGCCAGCAGCGGGACTAGCAGTTCGTACGAGCAGTACTTC. Its protein product is CASSGTSSSYEQYF. The full variable domain, rest sourced from reference TRBV2 and TRBJ2-7, is EPEVTQTPSHQVTQMGQEVILRCVPISNHLYFYWYRQILGQKVEFLVSFYNNEISEKSEIFDDQFSVERPDGSNFTLKIRSTKLEDSAMYFCASSGTSSSYEQYFGPGTRLTVT.

The CDR3 reads CASSGGLSGANVLTF. CDR3 coding DNA: TGTGCCAGCAGTGGGGGGCTCTCTGGGGCCAACGTCCTGACTTTC. This sequence joins TRBV25-1 and TRBJ2-6, with D perhaps matching TRBD1 (6 bases). Per germline, CDR1 MGHDK and CDR2 SYGVNS. Trimming cost V 4 bases and J 0 bases, with 7 bases left between them. The CDR3 is 15 amino acids.

This clone has just one count. The chain carries TRBV25-1 and TRBJ1-1; D gene uncertain. This CDR3 contains 14 residues. Germline V gene sequence: CDR1 MGHDK, CDR2 SYGVNS. V lost 3 bases to trimming and J lost 4 bases, with 12 bases between them. The CDR3 DNA reads TGTGCCAGCAGTGACCAAGCCCTACTCACTGAAGCTTTCTTT. This gives the protein CASSDQALLTEAFF. Together with reference TRBV25-1 and TRBJ1-1, the CDR3 gives the full variable domain: EADIYQTPRYLVIGTGKKITLECSQTMGHDKMYWYQQDPGMELHLIHYSYGVNSTEKGDLSSESTVSRIRTEHFPLTLESARPSHTSQYLCASSDQALLTEAFFGQGTRLTVV.

This chain uses TRBV6-5 with TRBJ1-1; D not resolved. Trimming left V 0 bases short and J 0 bases short, with 11 bases between. From germline, CDR1 is MNHEY and CDR2 SVGAGI. The CDR3 covers 16 residues. CDR3 sequence reads: CASSYSDLVVNTEAFF. The CDR3 DNA reads as TGTGCCAGCAGTTACTCAGACTTGGTGGTGAACACTGAAGCTTTCTTT.

The chain is built from TRBV5-4 and TRBJ2-7; 10 nucleotides line up with TRBD2. The CDR3 extends over 14 amino acids. Looked up from germline, CDR1 is SGHNT and CDR2 is YYREEE (reference sequence). Losses at the gene ends were 5 bases for V and 2 bases for J; bases not matched to a gene: 4. In DNA, the CDR3 is TGTGCCAGCAGATCTAGCGGGAGCCCCTACGAGCAGTACTTC. Translating gives CASRSSGSPYEQYF.

V is TRBV2 and J is TRBJ2-3, with 9 bases fitting TRBD1. Losses at the gene ends were 8 bases for V and 6 bases for J; bases not matched to a gene: 9. In germline, CDR1 is SNHLY, CDR2 FYNNEI. The CDR3 has 14 residues. CDR3 DNA sequence: TGTGCCAGCGACGGGGACAGGGCCCCGGATACGCAGTATTTT. Amino acid sequence: CASDGDRAPDTQYF.

The V and J genes are TRBV5-1 and TRBJ1-1; TRBD1 agrees at 11 bases. The germline gives CDR1 SGHRS, CDR2 YFSETQ. This CDR3 is built from 15 residues. V shed 4 bases, J shed 6 bases, and the junction held 8 bases outside the gene matches. CDR3 amino acids: CASSGGTGGIPEAFF. CDR3 DNA: TGCGCCAGCAGCGGTGGGACAGGGGGTATTCCTGAAGCTTTCTTT.

V and J are TRBV4-1 and TRBJ2-7, with a possible D match to TRBD1 (5 bases). The CDR3 has 13 residues. Germline-derived CDR1 and CDR2 are MGHRA and YSYEKL. The V end lost 2 bases, the J end lost 3 bases, and 8 bases lay between the germline ends. This chain's CDR3 is CASSQIGVYEQYF. The CDR3 DNA reads as TGCGCCAGCAGCCAAATAGGGGTCTACGAGCAGTACTTC.

The V and J genes are TRBV24-1 and TRBJ1-3, with D tentatively TRBD1 (5 bases). V dropped 6 bases and J dropped 0 bases, with 8 bases sitting between them. This CDR3 comprises 14 residues. The germline CDR1 and CDR2 sequences are KGHDR and SFDVKD. CDR3 region: CATSPGNSGNTIYF. CDR3 sequence (DNA): TGTGCCACCAGTCCAGGGAACTCTGGAAACACCATATATTTT.

This chain uses TRBV9 with TRBJ2-2; a weak D match, TRBD2 (6 bases). Germline CDR1 SGDLS, CDR2 YYNGEE. The CDR3 contains 15 residues. V was pared by 2 bases and J by 5 bases, with 13 bases between. The CDR3: CASSVFTSYTGELFF. The DNA for the CDR3 is TGTGCCAGCAGCGTTTTCACTAGCTATACCGGGGAGCTGTTTTTT.

The chain is built from TRBV30 and TRBJ1-1; maybe TRBD1 (5 bases). Germline assignment: CDR1 GTSNPN and CDR2 SVGIG (reference sequence). The CDR3 sequence is 18 residues long. V dropped 2 bases and J dropped 0 bases, with 22 bases sitting between them. In DNA form, the CDR3 reads TGTGCCTGGAGTCTCACAGCGCACAGGCAAATCATGAACACTGAAGCTTTCTTT. Protein product: CAWSLTAHRQIMNTEAFF.